This T cell receptor (beta chain) appears in the sequencing data of a study of CD8 T cells in ankylosing spondylitis. Findings and caveats of the study: A motif in TCR beta, a set of eight highly homologous variants, appeared characteristic of ankylosing spondylitis blood. In the blood and synovial fluid of reactive arthritis, some motif variants had been previously reported. The authors found the disease-linked clones to be CD8+ and relatively rare in peripheral blood. Reportedly, matched ankylosing spondylitis synovial fluid was significantly enriched for disease-linked clones.

V lost 3 bases and J 4 bases, leaving 11 bases between the germline ends. Germline V CDR1 and CDR2: DFQATT, SNEGSKA (reference sequence). The CDR3 is made up of 13 amino acids. A quantitative 5'-RACE method, one with molecular barcodes, was used to make TCR beta libraries. TCRdb re-called the 5' RACE reads with MiXCR, one entry per CDR3 protein. There are about 400,000 distinct CDR3 sequences in the sample; around 22% occur only once, and about 16% lies in the top ten. A word on this clonotype: The antigen remains undetermined.

The sequence derives from a male donor with ankylosing spondylitis. The rearrangement links TRBV20-1 to TRBJ2-3; D not certain. The source material was blood, either unsorted or a sorted T cell fraction (not recorded which). The CDR3 DNA reads as TGCAGTGCTAGTTCCGCATCGGCAGATACGCAGTATTTT. This codes for CSASSASADTQYF.